This T cell receptor beta chain was sequenced for a study of cytomegalovirus exposure and HLA in healthy donors. Study conclusions and caveats: Overall, around 150 TCR beta chains were annotated as cytomegalovirus-associated.

CDR1 is MRHNA, CDR2 SNTAGT, per germline. The CDR3 runs to 15 residues. V was pared by 3 bases and J by 6 bases, with 17 bases between. Here immunoSEQ multiplex PCR was the method, and the copy in TCRdb shows in-frame clones only, minus some. The sample contains 70,000 or so clones, about 94% of which appear only once. Of note for this clone: Its specificity is unknown.

The sequencing input was PBMCs. The chain has TRBV6-4 and TRBJ1-2; D is uncertain. The receptor was derived from a woman aged 18-35 years in good health and CMV-seronegative. The CDR3 DNA is TGTGCCAGCAGTGAACAAGAGGGCCGGCCAAATGGCTACACCTTC. Translated, it gives CASSEQEGRPNGYTF.